The 21 T cell receptor beta chains below were found in one sample sequenced in a study of tumor and adjacent non-tumor tissue in lung cancer. The library came from three nested PCR rounds adapted from ARM-PCR protocols. TCRdb analysed the multiplex PCR reads with MiXCR anew, one entry per CDR3 protein. The sample holds about 200,000 distinct CDR3 sequences, about 76% seen once. This sample's RNA came from whole unsorted tissue. The sequenced sample consisted of lung tumor tissue. Receptors originate from a man aged 60 to 69 with non-small cell lung cancer.

As to this clonotype: A much larger clone sits a single nucleotide away, making a read error possible. Since the CDR3 does not end with the conserved phenylalanine or tryptophan, this likely comes from a read error. The gene calls are TRBV12-3 or TRBV12-4 and TRBJ2-5, with D possibly called TRBD1 or TRBD2 (6 bases each). V was clipped by 3 bases and J by 9 bases, with 11 bases between them. The CDR3 runs to 12 residues. The CDR3 nucleotides are TGTGCCAGCAGTTTGGAGGGGGAAGCCCAGTACTAC. The encoded protein is CASSLEGEAQYY.

This clonotype showed up many times. CDR3 bases: TGTGCCAGCAGTACGTTAGCGGAGAGGGGCTACAATGAGCAGTTCTTC. Residues: CASSTLAERGYNEQFF. This chain connects TRBV13 to TRBJ2-1; a possible D gene is TRBD2 (6 bases). Between the trimmed V and J ends, which lost 6 bases and 3 bases, there was a span of 18 bases. The CDR3 covers 16 residues. Per the germline V gene, CDR1 is PRHDT and CDR2 is FYEKMQ (reference sequence).

Details on this clonotype: A read error may be the cause here, since a much bigger clone is one base away. The chain employs TRBV20-1 and TRBJ1-1; D is unclear. Germline lookup yields CDR1 DFQATT and CDR2 SNEGSKA (reference sequence). The CDR3 runs to 8 residues. For the CDR3, the DNA is TGCAATGCTTTAGGAGCTTTCTTT. Its translation is CNALGAFF.

This clonotype showed up just once. One end of the junction is discordant with germline, which a read error may explain. This rearrangement joins TRBV20-1 to TRBJ2-5; 9 bases align to TRBD2. The CDR3 totals 17 residues. Germline V gives CDR1 DFQATT, CDR2 SNEGSKA (reference sequence). The CDR3 spells CSTRDMKGTSKRETHYF. Here the CDR3 DNA reads TGCAGTACTAGAGATATGAAGGGGACTAGCAAGAGAGAGACCCATTACTTC.

As for this clonotype: A single base separates this from a much larger clone, so it may be a read error. This chain uses TRBV4-1 with TRBJ1-1; D might be TRBD1 (5 bases). The V end was cut by 4 bases, the J end by 11 bases, with 14 bases between. The CDR3 contains 12 residues. Germline CDR1 and CDR2: MGHRA and YSYEKL. CDR3 nucleotide sequence: TGCGCCAGCAGCCGGGACGAGGGTAGGGCTTTCTTT. Amino acids: CASSRDEGRAFF.

Comments on this clonotype: This clone may be a read error of a much larger clone one base away. The chain joins TRBV7-9 to TRBJ2-1; TRBD1 might be the D (6 bases). Germline V gene lookup returns CDR1 SEHNR and CDR2 FQNEAQ (reference sequence). The CDR3 is 19 residues long. This CDR3 is CASILDGRGGRYSYNEQFF. Written as DNA, the CDR3 is TGTGCCAGCATCTTAGATGGCAGGGGTGGCCGCTACTCCTACAATGAGCAGTTCTTC.

This clonotype showed up just once. The junction departs from the called germline gene at one end, perhaps through a read error. The chain combines TRBV11-2 with TRBJ2-3; D possibly corresponds to TRBD2 (6 bases). The CDR3 spans 16 residues. The V gene's germline CDR1 is SGHAT and CDR2 FQNNGV. CDR3 nucleotides: TGTGCCAGCAGCTTATTAACTAGCAGGAGGAGAGATACTCAGTATTTT. As protein: CASSLLTSRRRDTQYF.

Notes on this clonotype: This clone may be a read error of a much larger clone one base away. This chain links TRBV6-1 with TRBJ2-1; D possibly uses TRBD1 or TRBD2 (6 bases each). CDR1 is MNHNS and CDR2 is SASEGT in the germline V gene. CDR3 length equals 14 residues. As DNA, the CDR3 is TGTGCCAACAGTGAGGGGGACTTTTACAATGAGCAGTTCTTC. Its translation is CANSEGDFYNEQFF.

A remark on this clonotype: No conserved phenylalanine or tryptophan is present at the end of the CDR3, so a read error is the likely explanation. The chain combines TRBV29-1 with TRBJ2-2; 9 nucleotides agree with TRBD2. Trimming at V came to 5 bases and at J to 4 bases, leaving 14 bases not matched to a gene. The CDR3 extends over 17 amino acids. Germline assignment: CDR1 SQVTM and CDR2 ANQGSEA. Here the CDR3 reads CSVSGTSWRTSTGELFS. CDR3 in DNA: TGCAGCGTTTCCGGGACTAGCTGGAGGACTTCCACCGGGGAGCTGTTTTCT.

The CDR3 coding sequence is TGCAGTGTTCTAGTGGGGGGGCACACAGATACGCAGTATTTT. As protein: CSVLVGGHTDTQYF. The chain is built from TRBV20-1 and TRBJ2-3, with D perhaps TRBD2 (7 bases). The V end lost 7 bases, the J end lost 2 bases, and 16 bases lay between the germline ends. The germline CDR1 and CDR2 sequences are DFQATT and SNEGSKA (reference sequence). The CDR3 loop spans 14 amino acids.

A few counts support this clonotype. A read error may be the cause here, since a much bigger clone is one base away. V is TRBV20-1 and J is TRBJ1-1; 9 bases line up with TRBD1. Germline loops: CDR1 DFQATT, CDR2 SNEGSKA (reference sequence). This CDR3 spans 12 amino acids. The CDR3 loop reads CGALTGGTEAFF. The CDR3 coding sequence is TGCGGTGCTCTGACAGGGGGCACTGAAGCTTTCTTT.

Comment on this clonotype: An end of the junction does not agree with germline; a read error may underlie this. This CDR3 reads CANSTEGRRNTGELFF. CDR3 sequence (DNA): TGTGCCAACAGCACCGAAGGGAGGAGAAACACCGGGGAGCTGTTTTTT. J is TRBJ2-2 and V is TRBV11-3, with D maybe TRBD2 (6 bases). CDR3 length: 16 residues. The V gene's germline CDR1 is SGHNT and CDR2 YENEEA.

In regard to this clonotype: This may come from a read error, since a much larger clone is one base off. J is TRBJ1-2 and V is TRBV20-1; D is unclear. Trimming shortened V by 1 base and J by 3 bases, and 12 bases separated the two germline ends. CDR1 and CDR2 from the germline V gene are DFQATT and SNEGSKA (reference sequence). This CDR3 has 14 residues. This chain's CDR3 is CSARAGDVDYGYTF. DNA for the CDR3: TGCAGTGCTAGAGCCGGGGATGTTGACTATGGCTACACCTTC.

The count of this clonotype is one. Possible read error: a much larger clone is one base away. The genes are TRBV29-1 and TRBJ2-2; a possible D gene is TRBD2 (6 bases). The CDR3 sequence is 15 residues long. The germline V gene has CDR1 SQVTM and CDR2 ANQGSEA. Trimming cost V 7 bases and J 7 bases, with 22 bases left between them. CDR3 protein: CSARIGGTGVGELFF. The CDR3 region has the DNA TGCAGCGCCCGAATCGGGGGAACGGGGGTCGGGGAGCTGTTTTTT.

This clonotype has a count of ten or more. The chain recombines TRBV6-2 or TRBV6-3 with TRBJ1-1; D is undetermined. The CDR3 length is 11 residues. Trimming took 5 bases from V and 1 from J, leaving 2 bases between them. CDR1 and CDR2 from the germline V gene are MNHEY and SVGEGT. The CDR3 region has the DNA TGTGCCAGCAGTAGGAACACTGAAGCTTTCTTT. This codes for CASSRNTEAFF.

This clonotype was detected a few times. An end of the junction does not agree with germline; a read error may underlie this. This sequence joins TRBV5-6 and TRBJ1-6, with 7 nucleotides matching TRBD1. The CDR3 totals 14 residues. CDR1 and CDR2 from the germline V gene are SGHDT and YYEEEE. The CDR3 spells CASSLGTGVSLLHF. The DNA for the CDR3 is TGTGCCAGCAGCTTGGGCACAGGGGTTTCACTCCTCCACTTT.

Details on this clonotype: The CDR3 end shows no conserved phenylalanine or tryptophan, and so a read error is likely. V gene TRBV20-1 combines with J gene TRBJ2-3, with TRBD2 identical over 8 bases. V dropped 2 bases and J dropped 5; count of bases not matched to a gene: 15. The CDR3 totals 17 residues. Germline V lookup: CDR1 DFQATT, CDR2 SNEGSKA (reference sequence). CDR3 DNA: TGCAGTGCTAGACTGTGGAACGGGACTAGGGTCCTAGATACGCAGTATTTG. It yields the protein CSARLWNGTRVLDTQYL.

This clonotype was counted ten times or more. This sequence joins TRBV11-2 and TRBJ2-7; 7 bases are a match to TRBD2. V was pared by 1 base and J by 2 bases, with 5 bases of the junction left unmatched. Germline CDR1 reads SGHAT; CDR2 reads FQNNGV. The CDR3 runs 15 residues. The CDR3 coding sequence is TGTGCCAGCAGCTTAGGGAGCGGGGACCCCTACGAGCAGTACTTC. As protein: CASSLGSGDPYEQYF.

Concerning this clonotype: The junction and the germline gene differ at one end; a read error may be behind it. V usage is TRBV20-1 and J usage is TRBJ2-1; 10 bases agree with TRBD2. The germline V gene has CDR1 DFQATT and CDR2 SNEGSKA (reference sequence). The CDR3 loop spans 16 amino acids. CDR3 protein: CSARPSTSGVYIEQFF. CDR3 nucleotides: TGCAGTGCTAGACCCTCCACTAGCGGGGTCTACATTGAGCAGTTCTTC.

Points on this clonotype: A read error may be the cause here, since a much bigger clone is one base away. This chain uses TRBV10-1 with TRBJ2-1; D not resolved. Trimming cost V 2 bases and J 13 bases, with 15 bases left between them. Germline V gene data show CDR1 as WNHNN and CDR2 as SYGVQD (reference sequence). The CDR3 length is 13 residues. CDR3 residues: CASSERSPGDQFF. CDR3 sequence (DNA): TGCGCCAGCAGTGAGAGGTCCCCAGGTGATCAGTTCTTC.

This clonotype was recorded at least ten times. CDR3 bases: TGTGCCAGCAGCCCCTCATATTATTTAGCCAAAAACATTCAGTACTTC. Its translation: CASSPSYYLAKNIQYF. The rearrangement joins TRBV11-3 to TRBJ2-4; D is ambiguous. The CDR3 is made up of 16 amino acids. The V and J ends lost 5 bases and 0 bases respectively, with 14 bases between them. CDR1 is SGHNT and CDR2 is YENEEA in the germline V gene.